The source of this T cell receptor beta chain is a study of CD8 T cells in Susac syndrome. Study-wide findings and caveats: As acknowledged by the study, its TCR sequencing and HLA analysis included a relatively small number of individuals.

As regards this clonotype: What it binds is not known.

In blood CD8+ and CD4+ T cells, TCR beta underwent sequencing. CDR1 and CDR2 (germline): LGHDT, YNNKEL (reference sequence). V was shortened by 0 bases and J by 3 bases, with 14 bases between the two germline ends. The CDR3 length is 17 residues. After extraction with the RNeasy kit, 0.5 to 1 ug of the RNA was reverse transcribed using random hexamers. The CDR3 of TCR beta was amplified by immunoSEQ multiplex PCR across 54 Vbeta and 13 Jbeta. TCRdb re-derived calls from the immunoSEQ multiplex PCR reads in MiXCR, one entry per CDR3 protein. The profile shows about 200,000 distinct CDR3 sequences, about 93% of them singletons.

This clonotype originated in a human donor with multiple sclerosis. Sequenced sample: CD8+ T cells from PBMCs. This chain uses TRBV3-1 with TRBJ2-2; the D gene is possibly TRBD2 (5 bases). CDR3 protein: CASSQDGRRGDTGELFF. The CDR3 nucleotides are TGTGCCAGCAGCCAAGATGGACGACGGGGAGACACCGGGGAGCTGTTTTTT.